Listed below are T cell receptor beta chains from one sample, sequenced in a study of control samples from healthy donors and cancer patients. TCRdb's copy holds only in-frame clones and misses some; the assay was immunoSEQ multiplex PCR. The table has some 130,000 clones, roughly 92% seen once. The sequencing input was blood. All receptors come from a young man in good health. Each CDR3 is given with its conserved first and last residue. The D gene is left open where the match is weak. Some rows have no size entry. The others give once, few or many, or a class for an expanded clone.

TRBV19	TRBD1	TRBJ2-3	-	CASSTRQGRRADTQYF	TGTGCCAGTAGTACCCGACAGGGGAGAAGGGCAGATACGCAGTATTTT
TRBV7-9	-	TRBJ2-7	-	CASSPTTFRDLSSYEQYF	TGTGCCAGCAGCCCAACCACTTTCCGGGATTTAAGCTCCTACGAGCAGTACTTC
TRBV7-9	-	TRBJ1-5	-	CASSRLSGNQPQHF	TGTGCCAGCAGCCGCCTCTCTGGCAATCAGCCCCAGCATTTT
TRBV7-9	-	TRBJ1-2	-	CASSFGGDGYTF	TGTGCCAGCAGCTTCGGAGGGGATGGCTACACCTTC
TRBV2	TRBD2	TRBJ2-5	-	CASSEGSGGETQYF	TGTGCCAGCAGTGAAGGTAGCGGGGGGGAGACCCAGTACTTC
TRBV6-6	-	TRBJ1-4	-	CASNVGGSEKLFF	TGTGCCAGCAACGTCGGGGGGTCTGAAAAACTGTTTTTT
TRBV6-6	-	TRBJ1-2	-	CASSYGLMIYTF	TGTGCCAGCAGTTACGGGTTAATGATCTACACCTTC
TRBV9	TRBD1	TRBJ1-4	-	CASSATGGFEKLFF	TGTGCCAGCAGCGCAACAGGGGGCTTTGAAAAACTGTTTTTT
TRBV6-1	-	TRBJ1-6	-	CASSEAWSSYNSPLHF	TGTGCCAGCAGTGAAGCATGGAGCTCCTATAATTCACCCCTCCACTTT
TRBV5-1	-	TRBJ1-2	once	CASSAGRASNYGYTF	TGCGCCAGCAGCGCCGGAAGGGCATCCAACTATGGCTACACCTTC
TRBV18	TRBD2	TRBJ2-1	once	CASSPGRGMVEQFF	TGTGCCAGCTCTCCGGGGCGGGGGATGGTGGAGCAGTTCTTC
TRBV19	TRBD1	TRBJ1-2	-	CASSPRTGPSYGYTF	TGTGCCAGTAGTCCTCGGACAGGGCCTTCCTATGGCTACACCTTC
TRBV5-1	-	TRBJ2-7	once	CASSLQGYEQYF	TGCGCCAGCAGCTTACAGGGCTACGAGCAGTACTTC
TRBV9	-	TRBJ2-7	-	CASSVGFGGISYEQYF	TGTGCCAGCAGCGTAGGTTTCGGGGGTATCTCCTACGAGCAGTACTTC
TRBV7-2	-	TRBJ1-2	-	CASSLERSSYGYTF	TGTGCCAGCAGCTTAGAGCGCAGCTCCTATGGCTACACCTTC
TRBV19	TRBD1	TRBJ1-6	-	CASINRGRKKDSPLHF	TGTGCCAGTATCAACAGGGGGCGCAAGAAAGATTCACCCCTCCACTTT
TRBV4-2	-	TRBJ2-1	-	CASSLGLTSPPYNEQFF	TGTGCCAGCAGCCTAGGACTAACCAGCCCCCCCTACAATGAGCAGTTCTTC
TRBV21-1	-	TRBJ1-2	-	CASSKSNYGYTF	TGTGCCAGCAGCAAATCGAACTATGGCTACACCTTC
TRBV9	TRBD2	TRBJ2-1	-	CASSGAGGPYEQFF	TGTGCCAGCAGCGGTGCGGGGGGGCCATATGAGCAGTTCTTC
TRBV19	TRBD1	TRBJ2-5	-	CASSRGQVETQYF	TGTGCCAGTAGTCGGGGACAGGTGGAGACCCAGTACTTC
TRBV6-4	TRBD2	TRBJ2-3	-	CASSGTSGGADTQYF	TGTGCCAGCAGTGGGACTAGCGGGGGAGCAGATACGCAGTATTTT
TRBV18	TRBD1	TRBJ2-7	medium-sized	CASSPPGTGTLYEQYF	TGTGCCAGCTCACCGCCCGGGACAGGGACTCTCTACGAGCAGTACTTC
TRBV9	-	TRBJ2-2	-	CASSRGPADTGELFF	TGTGCCAGCAGCCGCGGACCGGCGGACACCGGGGAGCTGTTTTTT
TRBV18	TRBD1	TRBJ1-5	-	CASSPPGQGPVQPQHF	TGTGCCAGCTCACCCCCGGGACAGGGGCCGGTACAGCCCCAGCATTTT
TRBV11-2	TRBD1	TRBJ1-1	few	CASSSSDRGNTEAFF	TGTGCCAGCAGCTCCTCAGACAGGGGGAACACTGAAGCTTTCTTT
TRBV2	-	TRBJ1-4	-	CASRDRLTQVNEKLFF	TGTGCCAGCAGGGATCGCCTTACGCAAGTTAATGAAAAACTGTTTTTT
TRBV7-2	-	TRBJ2-3	-	CASSASTDTQYF	TGTGCCAGCAGTGCTAGCACAGATACGCAGTATTTT
TRBV20-1	-	TRBJ1-1	-	CSASGGANTEAFF	TGCAGTGCTAGTGGGGGCGCGAACACTGAAGCTTTCTTT